The T cell receptor beta chain under discussion was sequenced for a study of CD8 T cells in ankylosing spondylitis. Study results and limitations: Matched ankylosing spondylitis synovial fluid reportedly contained a significantly enriched population of disease-linked clones. In reactive arthritis synovial fluid and blood, some motif variants had been reported before. Relatively scarce in peripheral blood, disease-linked clones were CD8+. A motif of fewer than ten highly homologous TCR beta variants was seen as apparently characteristic of ankylosing spondylitis blood.

About this clonotype itself: Its target is not known.

CDR3 length: 15 residues. Trimming cost V 5 bases and J 2 bases, with 12 bases left between them. Germline lookup yields CDR1 SEHNR and CDR2 FQNEAQ (reference sequence). It was by quantitative 5'-RACE with molecular barcodes that TCR beta libraries were made. From the 5' RACE reads, TCRdb called clonotypes with MiXCR, one entry per CDR3 protein. The sample consists of a few hundred thousand distinct CDR3 sequences, approximately 12% of them appearing once. This clonotype was sampled from a male donor with ankylosing spondylitis. Sequencing used blood, either unsorted or a sorted T cell fraction (not recorded which). The chain carries TRBV7-9 and TRBJ2-2; no clear D gene. CDR3 sequence: CASSPTLPNTGELFF. The CDR3 bases are TGTGCCAGCAGCCCGACTCTCCCCAACACCGGGGAGCTGTTTTTT.